These T cell receptor beta chains were read from a single sample in a study of post-analysis software for immune sequencing data. Each CDR3 protein is one row after TCRdb ran MiXCR on the PCR reads. The sample contains approximately 160,000 distinct CDR3 sequences, roughly 30% of which appear only once. Sequences were obtained from blood. The receptors shown here come from a girl between 5 and 17 years old with multiple sclerosis. CDR3s include the opening cysteine and the closing phenylalanine or tryptophan. Each record gives: J gene, D gene, clone size, V gene, CDR3 DNA, CDR3 protein. The D gene is left open where the match is weak. Clone size is stated in some rows and not others, as once, few, many or a class when expanded.

TRBJ2-7 | . | . | TRBV7-2 | TGTGCCAGCGGCCCCCAGGGATACGAGCAGTACTTC | CASGPQGYEQYF
TRBJ2-3 | . | few | TRBV28 | TGTGCCAGCTGTCAATCCCCCGGGCGGAGTTATGGCACAGATACGCAGTATTTT | CASCQSPGRSYGTDTQYF
TRBJ2-3 | . | . | TRBV5-1 | TGCGCCAGCAGCGAACTAGCTACTAGCACAGATACGCAGTATTTT | CASSELATSTDTQYF
TRBJ2-1 | . | few | TRBV6-1 | TGTGCCAGCAGTGAAACCCGGGACAATGAGCAGTTCTTC | CASSETRDNEQFF
TRBJ2-5 | TRBD2 | . | TRBV5-5 | TGTGCCAACAGCTTGGGTGCTAGCGGGAGGGAGACCCAGTACTTC | CANSLGASGRETQYF
TRBJ2-7 | . | . | TRBV5-1 | TGCGCCAGCAGCTTGGTCCCGGGCTACGAGCAGTACTTC | CASSLVPGYEQYF
TRBJ2-7 | . | . | TRBV25-1 | TGTGCCAGCAGCCCCCCGGGACACCCCTACGAGCAGTACTTC | CASSPPGHPYEQYF
TRBJ2-3 | . | . | TRBV20-1 | TGCAGTGCTAGAAACGGAGAGGCAGATACGCAGTATTTT | CSARNGEADTQYF
TRBJ1-2 | TRBD1 | . | TRBV2 | TGTGCCAGCAGCGGTACAGGGGTCAACTATGGCTACACCTTC | CASSGTGVNYGYTF
TRBJ1-5 | . | . | TRBV12-3/TRBV12-4 | TGTGCCAGCAGTCCTTCTCCGGGGCCCCAGCATTTT | CASSPSPGPQHF
TRBJ2-3 | TRBD2 | few | TRBV2 | TGTGCCAGCAGCACAGCGGGAGGGGGCACAGATACGCAGTATTTT | CASSTAGGGTDTQYF
TRBJ1-5 | TRBD1 | . | TRBV19 | TGTGCCAGTAGTCCCCAGGGGGGGCTTGGAAGCAATCAGCCCCAGCATTTT | CASSPQGGLGSNQPQHF
TRBJ1-1 | . | . | TRBV27 | TGTGCCAGCAGTCCCGGGACCTCGAACACTGAAGCTTTCTTT | CASSPGTSNTEAFF
TRBJ2-1 | . | . | TRBV12-3/TRBV12-4 | TGTGCCAGCAGTCCATGGCCGGACGGGTACAATGAGCAGTTCTTC | CASSPWPDGYNEQFF
TRBJ2-7 | TRBD2 | many | TRBV27 | TGTGCCAGCAGTCCTCTCTCTAGCGGGACCTACGAGCAGTACTTC | CASSPLSSGTYEQYF
TRBJ2-1 | . | . | TRBV13 | TGTGCCAGCAGCTTGGCCTTCGCCCCGAGCTCCTACAATGAGCAGTTCTTC | CASSLAFAPSSYNEQFF
TRBJ2-1 | . | many | TRBV7-9 | TGTGCCAGCAGCTTAGCAGGGGGTATAGTCAATGAGCAGTTCTTC | CASSLAGGIVNEQFF
TRBJ2-3 | . | . | TRBV30 | TGTGCCTGGAGCCCGATGGATACAGATACGCAGTATTTT | CAWSPMDTDTQYF
TRBJ2-5 | . | many | TRBV6-5 | TGTGCCAGCAGTTACTCTTCGGGAGTAAAGACCCAGTACTTC | CASSYSSGVKTQYF
TRBJ2-1 | . | . | TRBV12-3/TRBV12-4 | TGTGCCAGCAGTAGGTCGGAACGGTACAATGAGCAGTTCTTC | CASSRSERYNEQFF
TRBJ2-1 | . | many | TRBV4-1 | TGCGCCAGCAGCCCCCTTGACAGCAATGAGCAGTTCTTC | CASSPLDSNEQFF
TRBJ2-5 | . | few | TRBV28 | TGTGCCAGCCACCAAGTAGAGGGGACCCAGTACTTC | CASHQVEGTQYF
TRBJ2-7 | TRBD2 | . | TRBV20-1 | TGCAGTGCTAGGCCGAAGACTAGCGTATACTACGAGCAGTACTTC | CSARPKTSVYYEQYF
TRBJ2-3 | TRBD2 | many | TRBV4-2 | TGTGCCAGCAGCCAGGAACCACAATCGGGACTAGCGGCTAGCACAGATACGCAGTATTTT | CASSQEPQSGLAASTDTQYF
TRBJ2-3 | . | . | TRBV28 | TGTGCCAGCAGTTTATTGGTTCGAGTTCTCGACCGGGCTGGAAATACGCAGTATTTT | CASSLLVRVLDRAGNTQYF
TRBJ1-1 | . | . | TRBV12-3/TRBV12-4 | TGTGCCAGCACCCTCTTTGGGGCGGAAGCTTTCTTT | CASTLFGAEAFF
TRBJ2-5 | TRBD2 | few | TRBV4-2 | TGTGCCAGCAGCCAAGTTTCGGGACTAGCGGGAGGGCAAGAGACCCAGTACTTC | CASSQVSGLAGGQETQYF
TRBJ1-5 | . | . | TRBV12-3/TRBV12-4 | TGTGCCAGCAGTCGCAGCGGGGCCGATCAGCCCCAGCATTTT | CASSRSGADQPQHF